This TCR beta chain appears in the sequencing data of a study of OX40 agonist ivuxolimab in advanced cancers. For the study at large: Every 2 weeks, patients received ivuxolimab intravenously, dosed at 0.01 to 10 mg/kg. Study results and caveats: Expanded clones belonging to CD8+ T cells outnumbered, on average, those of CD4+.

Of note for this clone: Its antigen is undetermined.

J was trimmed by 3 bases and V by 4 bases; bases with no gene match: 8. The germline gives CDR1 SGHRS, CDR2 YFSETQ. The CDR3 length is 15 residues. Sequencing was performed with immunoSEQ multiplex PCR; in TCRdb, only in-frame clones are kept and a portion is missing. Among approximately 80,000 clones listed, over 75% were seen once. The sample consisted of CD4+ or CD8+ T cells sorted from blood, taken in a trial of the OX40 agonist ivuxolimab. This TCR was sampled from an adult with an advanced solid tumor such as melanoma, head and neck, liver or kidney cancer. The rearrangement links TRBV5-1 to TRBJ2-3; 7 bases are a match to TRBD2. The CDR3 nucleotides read TGCGCCAGCAGCCCGAGGGCGGGGGAGACAGATACGCAGTATTTT. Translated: CASSPRAGETDTQYF.